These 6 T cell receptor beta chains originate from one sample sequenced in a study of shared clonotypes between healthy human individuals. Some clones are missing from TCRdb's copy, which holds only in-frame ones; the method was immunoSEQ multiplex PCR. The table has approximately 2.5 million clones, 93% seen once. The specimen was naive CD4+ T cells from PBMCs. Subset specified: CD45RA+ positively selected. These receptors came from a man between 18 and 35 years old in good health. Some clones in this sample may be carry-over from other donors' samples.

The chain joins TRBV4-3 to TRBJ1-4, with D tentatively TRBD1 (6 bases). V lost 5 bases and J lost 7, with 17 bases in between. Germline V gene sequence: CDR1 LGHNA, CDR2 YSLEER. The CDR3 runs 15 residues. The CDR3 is CASSEGGWDGEKLFF. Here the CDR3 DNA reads TGCGCCAGCAGCGAAGGGGGGTGGGACGGTGAAAAACTGTTTTTT.

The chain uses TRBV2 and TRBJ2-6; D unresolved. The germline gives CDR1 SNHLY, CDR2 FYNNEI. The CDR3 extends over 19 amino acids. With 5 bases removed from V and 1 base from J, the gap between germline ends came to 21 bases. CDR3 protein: CASSPGPRKLLSGANVLTF. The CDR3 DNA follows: TGTGCCAGCAGTCCAGGACCGAGAAAACTCCTGTCTGGGGCCAACGTCCTGACTTTC.

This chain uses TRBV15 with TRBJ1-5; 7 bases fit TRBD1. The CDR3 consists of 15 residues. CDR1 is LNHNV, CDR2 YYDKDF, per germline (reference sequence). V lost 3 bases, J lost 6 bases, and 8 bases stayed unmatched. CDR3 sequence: CATSRDVDRRQPQHF. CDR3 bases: TGTGCCACCAGCAGGGACGTGGACAGGCGTCAGCCCCAGCATTTT.

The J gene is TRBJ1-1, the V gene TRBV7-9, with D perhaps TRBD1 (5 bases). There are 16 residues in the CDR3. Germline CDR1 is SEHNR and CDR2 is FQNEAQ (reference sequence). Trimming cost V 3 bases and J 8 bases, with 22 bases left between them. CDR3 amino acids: CASSLSGGGIKPEAFF. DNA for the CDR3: TGTGCCAGCAGCTTGTCGGGTGGGGGGATTAAACCCGAAGCTTTCTTT.

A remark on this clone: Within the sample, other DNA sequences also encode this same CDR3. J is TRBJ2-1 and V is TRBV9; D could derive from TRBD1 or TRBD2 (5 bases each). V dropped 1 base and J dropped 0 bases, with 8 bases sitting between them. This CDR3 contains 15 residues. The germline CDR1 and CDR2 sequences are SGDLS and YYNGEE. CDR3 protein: CASSVSGRSYNEQFF. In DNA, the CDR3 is TGTGCCAGCAGCGTATCGGGGCGCTCCTACAATGAGCAGTTCTTC. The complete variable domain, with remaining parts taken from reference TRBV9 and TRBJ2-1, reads DSGVTQTPKHLITATGQRVTLRCSPRSGDLSVYWYQQSLDQGLQFLIQYYNGEERAKGNILERFSAQQFPDLHSELNLSSLELGDSALYFCASSVSGRSYNEQFFGPGTRLTVL.

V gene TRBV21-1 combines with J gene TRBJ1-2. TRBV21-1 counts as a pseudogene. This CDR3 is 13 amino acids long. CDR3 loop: CASSKRKNDGYTF. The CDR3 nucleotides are TGTGCCAGCAGCAAAAGAAAGAACGATGGCTACACCTTC.